This T cell receptor beta chain was retrieved from a study of T cells in Graves' hyperthyroidism and ophthalmopathy. This clonotype has only a few counts. Newly diagnosed hyperthyroidism patients aged 18 to 65 years had disease lasting under 2 months. V was clipped by 4 bases and J by 1 base; unmatched bases: 9. The germline V gene has CDR1 MDHEN and CDR2 SYDVKM. The CDR3 is 18 residues long. Amplified regions were TCR beta CDR3 sequences from RNA transcripts. HTBI primers were the set used in a first-round RT-PCR of the TCR CDR3. TCRdb re-called the multiplex PCR reads through MiXCR, storing one row per CDR3 protein. The table shows 300,000 to 450,000 distinct CDR3 sequences, with around a sixth occurring only once.

The sequenced sample consisted of blood. The clonotype was recovered from a woman aged 18-30 years with Graves' hyperthyroidism that later progressed to Graves' ophthalmopathy. This sequence joins TRBV28 and TRBJ2-6; 8 bases are shared with TRBD1. The CDR3 loop reads CASSSRDRTSSGANVLTF. CDR3 coding DNA: TGTGCCAGCAGTTCCCGGGACAGGACCTCTTCTGGGGCCAACGTCCTGACTTTC.